The present T cell receptor beta chain was sequenced within a study of blood T cell repertoires in COVID-19. Overall study context: Samples representing acute and convalescent COVID-19 were sourced from the United States, Italy and Spain. T cells, B-cell-depleted T cells, or PBMCs provided the cDNA or gDNA that served as material.

Original processing methods: Nucleated cell counts were estimated from reference gene primer amplification. Some clones are missing from TCRdb's copy, which holds only in-frame ones; the method was immunoSEQ multiplex PCR. The D gene and trimming were derived from the DNA, and the V and J assignments and clone size from that table. The sample shows approximately 53,000 clones, less than 90% of them seen only once. The CDR3 has 14 amino acids. V gave up 4 bases and J gave up 5 bases, with 12 bases separating them. Looked up from germline, CDR1 is LGHDT and CDR2 is YNNKEL (reference sequence). Material for sequencing was peripheral blood. The TCR originated in a human donor in a cohort sampled during active COVID-19. The chain joins TRBV3-1 (or the pseudogene TRBV3-2) to TRBJ2-1; possibly TRBD2 for D (5 bases). The CDR3 loop is CASSPLRAHNEQFF. As DNA, the CDR3 is TGTGCCAGCAGCCCCTTGCGGGCCCACAATGAGCAGTTCTTC.